The 5 T cell receptor beta chains below were found in one sample sequenced in a study of blood T cell repertoires in COVID-19. Sequenced by immunoSEQ multiplex PCR; TCRdb stores in-frame clones only, minus some. Among 55,000 to 95,000 clones listed, around 81% were seen once. The sample taken for sequencing was peripheral blood. Receptor source: a woman between 65 and 79 years old with acute or convalescent COVID-19.

The chain is built from TRBV27 and TRBJ2-7; 11 positions match TRBD2. The CDR3 spans 16 residues. V was clipped by 6 bases and J by 6 bases; unmatched bases: 13. In germline, CDR1 is MNHEY, CDR2 SMNVEV (reference sequence). Written as DNA, the CDR3 is TGTGCCAGCAGCCACGCGATAGCGGGAGGGCCGGGCGAGCAGTACTTC. As protein: CASSHAIAGGPGEQYF.

The chain couples TRBV2 to TRBJ2-1; weak D call: TRBD2 (6 bases). Germline V gene sequence: CDR1 SNHLY, CDR2 FYNNEI. The CDR3 contains 12 residues. V was trimmed by 6 bases and J by 7 bases, leaving 10 bases between them. CDR3 sequence (DNA): TGTGCCAGCAGGAGGAGGGGTAATGAGCAGTTCTTC. The encoded protein is CASRRRGNEQFF.

This clone appeared a few times. This chain connects TRBV5-3 to TRBJ2-1; D possibly corresponds to TRBD2 (7 bases). TRBV5-3 qualifies as an ORF whose function is uncertain. This CDR3 comprises 11 residues. Deletions cut 8 bases from V and 14 bases from J, with 17 bases between. The CDR3 region has the DNA TGTGCCAGCAAGGGGGAGGGCAATGAGTTCTTC. Its translation is CASKGEGNEFF.

The table lists this clone with a few counts. The J gene is TRBJ1-2, the V gene TRBV6-5, with D possibly being TRBD1 (6 bases). Germline lookup yields CDR1 MNHEY and CDR2 SVGAGI. The CDR3 has 13 amino acids. Trimming took off 7 bases at V and 7 bases at J, with 16 bases between the two ends. The CDR3 DNA follows: TGTGCCAGCACCCTTCGGGGGGCGCGTGGCTACACCTTC. Its translation: CASTLRGARGYTF.

This chain joins TRBV13 and TRBJ2-6; TRBD1 matches at 9 bases. Germline trimming cut 0 bases from V and 2 bases from J; bases unmatched to any gene: 8. The germline V gene encodes CDR1 PRHDT and CDR2 FYEKMQ (reference sequence). The CDR3 covers 19 residues. The CDR3 loop is CASSLGTGQGGAGANVLTF. The CDR3 DNA follows: TGTGCCAGCAGCTTAGGTACGGGACAGGGCGGGGCTGGGGCCAACGTCCTGACTTTC.